This section outlines one TCR beta chain sequence together with its context. Its target is not known. In the same sample, other DNA sequences code for this CDR3. Repertoires were generated with immunoSEQ multiplex PCR, while TCRdb's copy carries only in-frame clones and drops some. This sample has 15,000 to 20,000 clones; roughly 70% occur once, and the top ten carry roughly 5%. The entry originates in a study of T cell repertoires in ileal Crohn's disease. Overall study results and limits: Endoscopic recurrence occurred in every patient whose clonality exceeded 26.8%. Compared with CD4 T cells, sorted CD8 cells carried more expanded clones.

Germline values: CDR1 MRHNA, CDR2 SNTAGT. Trimming removed 3 bases from V and 3 bases from J; junction bases left unmatched: 1. CDR3 length: 15 residues. The sequencing sample was made of ileal tissue. This chain links TRBV6-4 with TRBJ2-1, with 11 nucleotides matching TRBD2. The source of this sequence is an adult with Crohn's disease. Here the CDR3 DNA reads TGTGCCAGCAGTGAACTAGCGGGAGACTACAATGAGCAGTTCTTC. Residues: CASSELAGDYNEQFF.